Sequencing of this T cell receptor (beta chain) was carried out in a study of neurological immune-mediated disorders. Study-wide results and limits: As far as clinical or MRI features were concerned, none was associated with the multiple sclerosis repertoire cluster. CDR3 amino acid sequences found in expanded clones were never shared across subjects, suggesting private repertoires in all groups.

This clonotype was seen repeatedly, ten times or more. The antigen is not known. TCRdb re-called the 5' RACE reads through MiXCR, storing one row per CDR3 protein. The sample comprises more than 45,000 distinct CDR3 sequences, 4.2% of which are singletons, and about 3% rests with the top ten. Looked up from germline, CDR1 is SGHRS and CDR2 is YFSETQ. V shed 1 base and J 2 bases; nucleotides not matched to a gene: 4. The CDR3 spans 17 residues. The clonotype originates from a man aged 45-65 years with multiple sclerosis. The chain links TRBV5-1 to TRBJ2-1; TRBD2 matches at 12 bases. What was sequenced was PBMCs. CDR3 in amino acids: CASSLTGTSGPYNEQFF. CDR3 nucleotides: TGCGCCAGCAGCTTGACCGGGACTAGCGGGCCCTACAATGAGCAGTTCTTC. The full variable domain, rest sourced from reference TRBV5-1 and TRBJ2-1, is KAGVTQTPRYLIKTRGQQVTLSCSPISGHRSVSWYQQTPGQGLQFLFEYFSETQRNKGNFPGRFSGRQFSNSRSEMNVSTLELGDSALYLCASSLTGTSGPYNEQFFGPGTRLTVL.